Described below is a single TCR beta chain sequence and its context. Its matching antigen is unknown. This CDR3 is built from 10 residues. Trimming pared 0 bases from V and 6 bases from J, leaving 3 bases between. Germline lookup yields CDR1 SQVTM and CDR2 ANQGSEA. This specimen belongs to a study of T cell responses to AZD1222 COVID-19 vaccine. Sequencing used immunoSEQ multiplex PCR; TCRdb keeps in-frame clones, though not all of them. The sample records some 50,000 clones, around nine tenths being singletons. Second doses that came at about 4 or about 12 weeks were put together. Notes on the study in general: Unmutated regions of variants are reportedly targeted by nearly half of spike-specific TCRs. Spike-specific TCR breadth and depth both grew after two AZD1222 doses. Clonal diversity was possibly underestimated, and the donors were mostly white British, with more females.

The chain uses TRBV29-1 and TRBJ2-7; D uncertain. The sequenced sample was peripheral blood, obtained 28 days after the second AZD1222 dose. The source is an adult who received the AZD1222 COVID-19 vaccine. The CDR3 is CSVEEVEQYF. In nucleotides, the CDR3 is TGCAGCGTTGAAGAGGTCGAGCAGTACTTC.